Here is one T cell receptor beta chain with its context. What it recognizes is unknown. This entry belongs to a study of STAT5B mutations in CD4+ large granular lymphocyte leukemia. Study-wide points: About 26% of private leukemic clonotypes occurred rarely in other patients' non-leukemic repertoires.

CDR1 and CDR2 from the germline V gene are SGDLS and YYNGEE. There are 15 residues in the CDR3. V was shortened by 3 bases and J by 3 bases, with 15 bases between the two germline ends. The assay was immunoSEQ multiplex PCR, and TCRdb's table has in-frame clones only and misses some. The data hold some 30,000 clones, with around 66% observed a single time. Sequencing was performed on CD4+ T cells from blood buffy coats. This sequence originates from a human donor in good health. This chain links TRBV9 with TRBJ1-1; D perhaps matches TRBD1 (5 bases). The DNA of the CDR3 is TGTGCCAGCAGCGGTGGATCCCTGGGGGACACTGAAGCTTTCTTT. Translated: CASSGGSLGDTEAFF.